A single sample is the source of the 19 T cell receptor beta chains below, sequenced in a study of human T cells and chemical hapten exposure. MiXCR, applied by TCRdb to the RACE reads, yields one record per CDR3 protein. The sample holds some 200,000 distinct CDR3 sequences, around 24% seen once. Time point reported: patch test 1, 2 weeks after DPC sensitization. The treatment is: therapeutic diphenylcyclopropenone sensitization with weekly scalp DPC. This material consisted of whole blood, taken in connection with sensitization to the hapten diphenylcyclopropenone (DPC). These receptors were taken from a woman aged 50 to 60 with alopecia areata. Some clones in this sample may be carry-over from other donors' samples.

V gene TRBV5-1 combines with J gene TRBJ1-1; 8 positions match TRBD1. This CDR3 is built from 15 residues. Germline CDR1 and CDR2: SGHRS and YFSETQ. V lost 2 bases, J lost 5 bases, and 8 bases stayed unmatched. DNA for the CDR3: TGCGCCAGCAGCTTTACCGGACAGGGAAGAACTGAAGCTTTCTTT. Residues: CASSFTGQGRTEAFF.

This clonotype was counted a few times. This chain joins TRBV12-3 or TRBV12-4 and TRBJ2-5; D ambiguous. The CDR3 runs 12 residues. The V and J ends lost 1 base and 6 bases respectively, with 6 bases between them. The CDR3 DNA sequence: TGTGCCAGCAGTTTAGTGACGAAGACCCAGTACTTC. It yields the protein CASSLVTKTQYF.

The chain recombines TRBV18 with TRBJ2-2; D possibly corresponds to TRBD2 (5 bases). This CDR3 has 12 amino acids. Trimming left V 4 bases short and J 7 bases short, with 7 bases between. Germline-derived CDR1 and CDR2 are KGHSH and LQKENI. The CDR3 nucleotides read TGTGCCAGCTCACGGGAGTTCGGGGAGCTGTTTTTT. Protein: CASSREFGELFF.

The V gene is TRBV10-3, the J gene TRBJ2-5; D is unresolved. Trimming left V 6 bases short and J 0 bases short, with 5 bases between. The CDR3 is 12 amino acids. Per the germline V gene, CDR1 is ENHRY and CDR2 is SYGVKD. DNA of the CDR3: TGTGCCATCAGAGGTGACCAAGAGACCCAGTACTTC. Its translation is CAIRGDQETQYF.

The chain uses TRBV11-2 and TRBJ2-2; D is unresolved. This CDR3 is built from 13 residues. The V end lost 5 bases, the J end lost 9 bases, and 13 bases lay between the germline ends. In germline, CDR1 is SGHAT, CDR2 FQNNGV. The CDR3, as DNA: TGTGCCAGCAGCCCGCCCAACGACTGGGAGCTGTTTTTT. It yields the protein CASSPPNDWELFF.

This clonotype turned up a few times. The chain has TRBV29-1 and TRBJ2-5; 8 bases are a match to TRBD1. CDR1 and CDR2 (germline): SQVTM, ANQGSEA. The junction had 2 bases not matched to a gene; V was cut back by 4 bases and J by 4 bases. This CDR3 spans 12 amino acids. CDR3 amino acids: CSVGTGRETQYF. CDR3 in DNA: TGCAGCGTTGGGACAGGGCGAGAGACCCAGTACTTC.

This sequence joins TRBV7-9 and TRBJ2-2; D unclear. Trimming cost V 1 base and J 5 bases, with 20 bases left between them. The germline gives CDR1 SEHNR, CDR2 FQNEAQ (reference sequence). The CDR3 covers 18 residues. CDR3 nucleotide sequence: TGTGCCAGCAGCTTAGTGAGTTGGTGGCTCGGAACAACCGGGGAGCTGTTTTTT. It yields the protein CASSLVSWWLGTTGELFF.

V is TRBV5-6 and J is TRBJ2-3; TRBD1 or TRBD2 may be the D gene (5 bases each). CDR3 size: 13 residues. Between the trimmed V and J ends, which lost 4 bases and 7 bases, there was a span of 13 bases. Germline V gene sequence: CDR1 SGHDT, CDR2 YYEEEE. The CDR3 DNA follows: TGTGCCAGCAGCCCCCGGGACGGTCATACGCAGTATTTT. Translation: CASSPRDGHTQYF.

The chain links TRBV7-9 to TRBJ1-1, with 7 nucleotides matching TRBD1. V lost 5 bases, J lost 0 bases, and 6 bases stayed unmatched. The CDR3 is made up of 15 amino acids. CDR1 is SEHNR, CDR2 FQNEAQ, per germline (reference sequence). The CDR3 loop is CASSPATGVNTEAFF. The CDR3 DNA follows: TGTGCCAGCAGCCCAGCTACAGGGGTGAACACTGAAGCTTTCTTT.

There are a few counts of this clonotype. The chain is built from TRBV18 and TRBJ1-1; 7 bases agree with TRBD1. The ends lost 2 bases at V and 2 bases at J; junction bases unmatched: 8. Germline V lookup: CDR1 KGHSH, CDR2 LQKENI. The CDR3 contains 16 residues. The CDR3 nucleotides are TGTGCCAGCTCACCAGTAAAGGGACAGCCCAACACTGAAGCTTTCTTT. The encoded protein is CASSPVKGQPNTEAFF.

This clonotype has just a few counts. V is TRBV21-1 and J is TRBJ2-4; the D call of TRBD2 is as the table states it, not checked on the DNA. TRBV21-1 is a pseudogene segment. CDR3 size: 15 residues. The CDR3 loop is CATWLKGLAKNIQYF. The CDR3 region has the DNA TGTGCCACCTGGTTAAAGGGCCTAGCCAAAAACATTCAGTACTTC.

The chain links TRBV9 to TRBJ1-3; 7 nucleotides line up with TRBD1. With V trimmed by 4 bases and J by 0 bases, 4 bases remained unmatched. The CDR3 spans 15 residues. Looked up from germline, CDR1 is SGDLS and CDR2 is YYNGEE. CDR3 DNA sequence: TGTGCCAGCAGCCTACAGGGGAGCTCTGGAAACACCATATATTTT. This encodes CASSLQGSSGNTIYF. Combining the CDR3 with reference TRBV9 and TRBJ1-3 gives the whole variable domain DSGVTQTPKHLITATGQRVTLRCSPRSGDLSVYWYQQSLDQGLQFLIQYYNGEERAKGNILERFSAQQFPDLHSELNLSSLELGDSALYFCASSLQGSSGNTIYFGEGSWLTVV.

This clonotype was observed many times. The gene calls are TRBV10-2 and TRBJ2-3; no clear D gene. The germline V and J ends were trimmed by 2 bases and 0 bases, with 18 bases remaining between them. CDR3 size: 18 residues. Germline V gives CDR1 WSHSY, CDR2 SAAADI. CDR3 in DNA: TGCGCCAGCAGTGAGGCCTCCCGGCGGTTCTCTAGCACAGATACGCAGTATTTT. Translating gives CASSEASRRFSSTDTQYF.

The chain links TRBV20-1 to TRBJ1-5, with D tentatively TRBD1 (5 bases). Germline assignment: CDR1 DFQATT and CDR2 SNEGSKA (reference sequence). Trimming cost V 2 bases and J 3 bases, with 23 bases left between them. The CDR3 sequence is 18 residues long. The CDR3 DNA reads as TGCAGTGCTAGATATGGGAGGGGCAGGGAAATATTCAATCAGCCCCAGCATTTT. As protein: CSARYGRGREIFNQPQHF.

The table lists this clonotype with many counts. The V and J genes are TRBV12-5 and TRBJ2-1; D uncertain. Trimming took 3 bases from V and 9 from J, leaving 12 bases between them. Germline lookup yields CDR1 LGHNT and CDR2 FRNRAP. CDR3 size: 13 residues. DNA of the CDR3: TGTGCTAGTGGTTTAGATAGTCTTAGTGAGCAGTTCTTC. Translated: CASGLDSLSEQFF.

A note on this clonotype: The CDR3 does not end in the conserved phenylalanine or tryptophan, so this is likely a read error. The gene calls are TRBV7-9 and TRBJ2-7, with a possible D match to TRBD2 (5 bases). The CDR3 covers 13 residues. Germline CDR1 and CDR2: SEHNR and FQNEAQ (reference sequence). The germline V and J ends were trimmed by 3 bases and 5 bases, with 11 bases remaining between them. The CDR3 spells CASSFWEWDEQYS. The CDR3 DNA is TGTGCCAGCAGCTTTTGGGAGTGGGACGAGCAGTACTCC.

Only a few counts were recorded for this clonotype. V and J are TRBV7-9 and TRBJ1-1; D may be TRBD1 (5 bases). Trimming removed 7 bases from V and 13 bases from J, with 22 bases in between. The CDR3 consists of 13 residues. Germline loops: CDR1 SEHNR, CDR2 FQNEAQ (reference sequence). CDR3 amino acids: CASTQGQVGKVFF. In nucleotides, the CDR3 is TGTGCCAGCACCCAGGGTCAGGTCGGCAAGGTTTTCTTT.

The chain employs TRBV7-2 and TRBJ2-4, with D perhaps given as TRBD1 or TRBD2 (5 bases each). The V gene's germline CDR1 is SGHTA and CDR2 FQGNSA. This CDR3 contains 11 residues. V was cut by 2 bases and J by 12 bases, with 8 bases left in between. In nucleotides, the CDR3 is TGTGCCAGCAGCTTATTTGGGGGTCAGTACTTC. As protein: CASSLFGGQYF.

This chain joins TRBV20-1 and TRBJ2-5; D perhaps matches TRBD1 (6 bases). Germline V gene sequence: CDR1 DFQATT, CDR2 SNEGSKA (reference sequence). This CDR3 comprises 15 residues. V lost 0 bases and J lost 5, with 16 bases in between. In nucleotides, the CDR3 is TGCAGTGCTAGAGAGGGGGCGATTAAGTCGGAGACCCAGTACTTC. It specifies CSAREGAIKSETQYF.